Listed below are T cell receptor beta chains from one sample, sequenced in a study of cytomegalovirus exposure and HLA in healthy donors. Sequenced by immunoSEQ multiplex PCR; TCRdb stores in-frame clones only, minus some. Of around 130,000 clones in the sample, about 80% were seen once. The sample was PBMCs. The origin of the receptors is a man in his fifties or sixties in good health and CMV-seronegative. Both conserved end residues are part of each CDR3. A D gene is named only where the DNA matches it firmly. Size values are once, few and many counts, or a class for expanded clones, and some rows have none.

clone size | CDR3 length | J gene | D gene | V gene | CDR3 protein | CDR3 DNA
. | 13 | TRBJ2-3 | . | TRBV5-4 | CASSVQSTDTQYF | TGTGCCAGCAGCGTACAGAGCACAGATACGCAGTATTTT
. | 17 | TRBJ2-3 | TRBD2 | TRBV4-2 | CASSQNFGTNGTDTQYF | TGTGCCAGCAGCCAAAATTTTGGGACTAACGGGACAGATACGCAGTATTTT
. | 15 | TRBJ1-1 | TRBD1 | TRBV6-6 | CASSSGGQGNTEAFF | TGTGCCAGCAGTTCAGGGGGGCAAGGGAACACTGAAGCTTTCTTT
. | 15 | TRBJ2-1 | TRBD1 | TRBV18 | CASSRQLTGVNEQFF | TGTGCCAGCTCCCGCCAACTGACAGGGGTCAATGAGCAGTTCTTC
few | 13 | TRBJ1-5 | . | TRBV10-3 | CAIRGEPNQPQHF | TGTGCCATACGGGGGGAACCCAATCAGCCCCAGCATTTT
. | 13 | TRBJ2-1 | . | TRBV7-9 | CASSLGDYNEQFF | TGTGCCAGCAGCCTCGGGGATTACAATGAGCAGTTCTTC
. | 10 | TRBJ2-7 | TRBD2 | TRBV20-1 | CSARGDGGGF | TGCAGTGCTAGAGGGGATGGGGGGGGCTTC
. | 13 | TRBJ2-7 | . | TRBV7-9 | CASSSPLDLEQYF | TGTGCCAGCAGCTCCCCGCTAGATTTAGAGCAGTACTTC
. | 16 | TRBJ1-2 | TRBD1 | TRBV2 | CASSKTGTGNMNGYTF | TGTGCCAGCAGTAAAACCGGGACAGGGAACATGAATGGCTACACCTTC
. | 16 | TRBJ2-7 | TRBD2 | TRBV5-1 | CASSLGGTSGSYEQYF | TGCGCCAGCAGCTTGGGGGGGACTAGCGGTTCCTACGAGCAGTACTTC
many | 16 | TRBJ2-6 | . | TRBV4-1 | CASSQVPLSGANVLTF | TGCGCCAGCAGCCAAGTCCCCCTCTCTGGGGCCAACGTCCTGACTTTC
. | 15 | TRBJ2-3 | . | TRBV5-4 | CASSLSQASTDTQYF | TGTGCCAGCAGCTTGTCACAGGCTAGCACAGATACGCAGTATTTT
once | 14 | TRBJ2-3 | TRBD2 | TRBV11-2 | CASSSSGGGDTQYF | TGTGCCAGCAGCTCCTCGGGAGGAGGAGATACGCAGTATTTT
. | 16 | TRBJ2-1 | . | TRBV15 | CATQQQGLRGHNEQFF | TGTGCCACTCAACAACAGGGCCTGAGGGGACACAATGAGCAGTTCTTC
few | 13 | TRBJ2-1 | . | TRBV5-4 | CASSLDRDNEQFF | TGTGCCAGCAGCTTGGACAGGGACAATGAGCAGTTCTTC
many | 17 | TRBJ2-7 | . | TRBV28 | CASSSLRGGHSSYEQYF | TGTGCCAGCAGTTCACTGCGGGGCGGGCATAGCTCCTACGAGCAGTACTTC
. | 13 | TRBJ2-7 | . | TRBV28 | CASSSGQPYEQYF | TGTGCCAGCAGTTCCGGACAGCCCTACGAGCAGTACTTC
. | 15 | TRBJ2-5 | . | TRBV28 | CASSQVRGVQETQYF | TGTGCCAGCAGCCAAGTTCGCGGCGTCCAAGAGACCCAGTACTTC
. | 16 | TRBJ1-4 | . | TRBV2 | CASSAGGRTANEKLFF | TGTGCCAGCAGTGCCGGCGGCAGGACAGCAAATGAAAAACTGTTTTTT
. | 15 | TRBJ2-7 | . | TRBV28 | CASSPLGGPTREQYF | TGTGCCAGCAGCCCTCTAGGGGGACCCACGCGGGAGCAGTACTTC
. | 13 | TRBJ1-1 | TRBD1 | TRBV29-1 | CSAPGTGGTEAFF | TGCAGCGCCCCCGGGACAGGGGGCACTGAAGCTTTCTTT
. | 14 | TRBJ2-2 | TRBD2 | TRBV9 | CASSVELATGELFF | TGTGCCAGCAGCGTAGAACTAGCGACCGGGGAGCTGTTTTTT
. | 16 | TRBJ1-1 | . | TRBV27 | CASSFSVRGSNTEAFF | TGTGCCAGCAGTTTCTCGGTTAGGGGATCAAACACTGAAGCTTTCTTT
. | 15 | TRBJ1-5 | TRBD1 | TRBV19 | CASSRVDRGRQPQHF | TGTGCCAGTAGTAGGGTTGACAGGGGGCGACAGCCCCAGCATTTT
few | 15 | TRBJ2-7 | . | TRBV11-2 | CASSLVQGGSYEQYF | TGTGCCAGCAGCTTAGTTCAGGGAGGCTCCTACGAGCAGTACTTC